Following are 23 T cell receptor beta chains from one sample sequenced in a study of T cells after somatic rescue of genetic block. Repertoires were generated with immunoSEQ multiplex PCR, while TCRdb's copy carries only in-frame clones and drops some. The data contain some 15,000 clones, about 71% of them seen just once; the ten biggest clones take up approximately 14%. Sequenced material: peripheral blood mononuclear cells (PBMCs). Receptors originate from a boy aged 10-17 years.

This chain uses TRBV6-6 with TRBJ2-1; no reliable D call. V lost 8 bases and J 0 bases, leaving 11 bases between the germline ends. The CDR3 has 14 amino acids. Germline assignment: CDR1 MNHNY and CDR2 SVGAGI (reference sequence). In nucleotides, the CDR3 is TGTGCCAGCCCCGTGAGGCGCTCCTACAATGAGCAGTTCTTC. Its translation: CASPVRRSYNEQFF.

This clone came up once. V and J are TRBV5-1 and TRBJ1-2, with TRBD1 identical over 9 bases. In germline, CDR1 is SGHRS, CDR2 YFSETQ. This CDR3 is built from 16 residues. Losses at the gene ends were 4 bases for V and 2 bases for J; bases not matched to a gene: 9. The CDR3 coding sequence is TGCGCCAGCAGCCAAAACCCCGGGACAGGGAACTATGGCTACACCTTC. It translates to CASSQNPGTGNYGYTF.

The chain has TRBV18 and TRBJ2-3; unclear D gene. Germline V gene data show CDR1 as KGHSH and CDR2 as LQKENI. Trimming took 5 bases from V and 2 from J, leaving 5 bases between them. The CDR3 totals 12 residues. CDR3 in amino acids: CASSTYTDTQYF. For the CDR3, the DNA is TGTGCCAGCTCAACCTACACAGATACGCAGTATTTT. The whole variable domain, filled in from reference TRBV18 and TRBJ2-3, reads NAGVMQNPRHLVRRRGQEARLRCSPMKGHSHVYWYRQLPEEGLKFMVYLQKENIIDESGMPKERFSAEFPKEGPSILRIQQVVRGDSAAYFCASSTYTDTQYFGPGTRLTVL.

The chain has TRBV19 and TRBJ1-5; TRBD1 aligns across 8 bases. The germline gives CDR1 LNHDA, CDR2 SQIVND (reference sequence). There are 15 residues in the CDR3. Unmatched junction bases numbered 9, after V lost 4 bases and J lost 7 bases. The CDR3 nucleotides read TGTGCCAGTAGTAGACTGGACAGGGCGGGGCAGCCCCAGCATTTT. Amino acids: CASSRLDRAGQPQHF.

This clone is deemed medium-sized (0.01 to 0.1%). The chain joins TRBV27 to TRBJ2-2; 10 bases are a match to TRBD2. CDR1 and CDR2 (germline): MNHEY, SMNVEV (reference sequence). The CDR3 sequence is 16 residues long. J was trimmed by 7 bases and V by 0 bases; bases with no gene match: 5. The CDR3, as DNA: TGTGCCAGCAGTTTATCGCGACTAGCGGGTAGCGGGGAGCTGTTTTTT. Encoded protein: CASSLSRLAGSGELFF.

This clone was detected only a few times. This chain uses TRBV30 with TRBJ2-7, with 9 positions matching TRBD1. V shed 5 bases and J 7 bases; nucleotides not matched to a gene: 6. Germline CDR1 reads GTSNPN; CDR2 reads SVGIG (reference sequence). This CDR3 has 12 residues. CDR3 in DNA: TGTGCCTGGGGGACAGGGAGAAGGGAGCAGTACTTC. It is translated as CAWGTGRREQYF.

The chain has TRBV5-1 and TRBJ2-3, with TRBD2 as a possible D gene (6 bases). The germline CDR1 and CDR2 sequences are SGHRS and YFSETQ. The V end lost 1 base, the J end lost 1 base, and 10 bases lay between the germline ends. There are 15 residues in the CDR3. The CDR3 sequence is CASSLSGGGTDTQYF. CDR3 bases: TGCGCCAGCAGCTTGTCCGGGGGTGGCACAGATACGCAGTATTTT. Full variable domain (missing parts from reference TRBV5-1 and TRBJ2-3): KAGVTQTPRYLIKTRGQQVTLSCSPISGHRSVSWYQQTPGQGLQFLFEYFSETQRNKGNFPGRFSGRQFSNSRSEMNVSTLELGDSALYLCASSLSGGGTDTQYFGPGTRLTVL.

This chain connects TRBV9 to TRBJ1-6; 10 bases are shared with TRBD1. Germline V gene lookup returns CDR1 SGDLS and CDR2 YYNGEE. Trimming took 4 bases from V and 8 from J; bases not matched to a gene: 12. CDR3 length: 17 amino acids. The DNA of the CDR3 is TGTGCCAGCAGCCGACTGGGGACAGGGGCGCTGGATTCACCCCTCCACTTT. As protein: CASSRLGTGALDSPLHF. Complete variable domain (other parts from reference TRBV9 and TRBJ1-6): DSGVTQTPKHLITATGQRVTLRCSPRSGDLSVYWYQQSLDQGLQFLIQYYNGEERAKGNILERFSAQQFPDLHSELNLSSLELGDSALYFCASSRLGTGALDSPLHFGNGTRLTVT.

The chain is built from TRBV7-6 and TRBJ2-5; a possible D gene is TRBD1 (6 bases). The last part of the DNA fits TRBJ2-7 better; the J call may be wrong. Germline V gene data show CDR1 as SGHVS and CDR2 as FNYEAQ. The CDR3 covers 16 residues. The DNA of the CDR3 is TGTGCCAGCAGCTTTGGTGGGCAGGGGTCTTCCTACGAGCAGTACTTC. This encodes CASSFGGQGSSYEQYF.

This clone turned up a few times. The rearrangement uses TRBV6-5 and TRBJ2-3; 9 nucleotides agree with TRBD1. Germline loops: CDR1 MNHEY, CDR2 SVGAGI. The CDR3 is 15 amino acids. V gave up 6 bases and J gave up 2 bases; unmatched junction bases: 6. The CDR3 bases are TGTGCCAGCAGCCAAGGACAGGGGACCACAGATACGCAGTATTTT. Translated: CASSQGQGTTDTQYF.

This clone was detected a few times. The CDR3 coding sequence is TGTGCCAGCAGCTTATCAACCGCCGGGCCCAATGAGCAGTTCTTC. It translates to CASSLSTAGPNEQFF. The rearrangement joins TRBV11-2 to TRBJ2-1; D uncertain. Germline CDR1 and CDR2: SGHAT and FQNNGV. The V gene lost 2 bases and the J gene lost 6 bases, with 14 bases spanning the gap. The length of the CDR3 is 15 residues.

The chain combines TRBV7-7 with TRBJ1-4; 11 bases fit TRBD1. CDR3 length: 16 residues. With 5 bases clipped from V and 1 base from J, the junction kept 3 bases outside the gene matches. Per germline, CDR1 SSHAT and CDR2 FNYEAQ (reference sequence). In DNA form, the CDR3 reads TGTGCCAGCAGCGCCGGGACAGGGGGAACTAATGAAAAACTGTTTTTT. Its translation is CASSAGTGGTNEKLFF.

The chain links TRBV21-1 to TRBJ1-4; the DNA was not used to check the table's D call, TRBD1. TRBV21-1 is a pseudogene. This CDR3 region has 19 residues. Written as DNA, the CDR3 is TGTGCCAGCAGCCAAGATTTGCTCGGGACAGGGGCGGATAATGAAAAACTGTTTTTT. This translates into CASSQDLLGTGADNEKLFF.

The chain employs TRBV5-1 and TRBJ2-1, with 7 bases identical to TRBD2. The CDR3 is 14 residues long. Looked up from germline, CDR1 is SGHRS and CDR2 is YFSETQ. Trimming cost V 0 bases and J 6 bases; bases outside gene matches: 3. CDR3 bases: TGCGCCAGCAGCTTGGCGGGAGGCCGCAATGAGCAGTTCTTC. Amino acid sequence: CASSLAGGRNEQFF.

This clone came up a few times. The V and J genes are TRBV5-6 and TRBJ1-2; D unclear. The CDR3 runs to 15 residues. CDR1 is SGHDT, CDR2 YYEEEE, per germline. V lost 0 bases, J lost 5 bases, and 14 bases lay in between. Here the CDR3 reads CASSLGEWVPYGYTF. CDR3 DNA sequence: TGTGCCAGCAGCTTGGGGGAGTGGGTACCGTATGGCTACACCTTC.

The gene calls are TRBV11-2 and TRBJ2-1, with 16 bases matching TRBD2. Per the germline V gene, CDR1 is SGHAT and CDR2 is FQNNGV. CDR3 length equals 18 residues. V was pared by 3 bases and J by 7 bases, with 9 bases of the junction left unmatched. The CDR3: CASSLGTSGRGGWNEQFF. DNA of the CDR3: TGTGCCAGCAGCTTGGGGACTAGCGGGAGGGGAGGGTGGAATGAGCAGTTCTTC. The entire variable domain, with the rest obtained from reference TRBV11-2 and TRBJ2-1, is as follows: EAGVAQSPRYKIIEKRQSVAFWCNPISGHATLYWYQQILGQGPKLLIQFQNNGVVDDSQLPKDRFSAERLKGVDSTLKIQPAKLEDSAVYLCASSLGTSGRGGWNEQFFGPGTRLTVL.

V usage is TRBV5-6 and J usage is TRBJ2-7; 9 bases map to TRBD1. The trim removed 4 bases at V and 4 bases at J, leaving 9 bases unmatched. Per germline, CDR1 SGHDT and CDR2 YYEEEE. The CDR3 loop spans 15 amino acids. CDR3 protein: CASSNEGQGRYEQYF. For the CDR3, the DNA is TGTGCCAGCAGCAACGAAGGACAGGGGAGGTACGAGCAGTACTTC.

This chain joins TRBV10-3 and TRBJ2-1, with 8 bases lining up with TRBD2. From germline, CDR1 is ENHRY and CDR2 SYGVKD. This CDR3 has 14 amino acids. V shed 6 bases, J shed 5 bases, and the junction held 6 bases outside the gene matches. The CDR3 bases are TGTGCCATCAGGGATAGCGGGGCCAACAATGAGCAGTTCTTC. It codes for CAIRDSGANNEQFF.

The rearrangement uses TRBV4-2 and TRBJ2-3, with D perhaps given as TRBD1 or TRBD2 (6 bases each). The V gene's germline CDR1 is LGHNA and CDR2 YNFKEQ. The germline V and J ends were trimmed by 1 base and 4 bases, with 15 bases remaining between them. CDR3 size: 16 residues. The CDR3, as DNA: TGTGCCAGCAGCCAAGGTGGGGGGCCCGACGCAGATACGCAGTATTTT. It translates to CASSQGGGPDADTQYF.

This sequence joins TRBV14 and TRBJ1-4; D gene uncertain. There are 13 residues in the CDR3. The germline gives CDR1 SGHDN, CDR2 FVKESK. V was pared by 4 bases and J by 8 bases, with 11 bases between. Written as DNA, the CDR3 is TGTGCCAGCAGCCTAAGAAGGGCCGAAAAACTGTTTTTT. As protein: CASSLRRAEKLFF.

This chain links TRBV7-9 with TRBJ1-3, with D tentatively TRBD1 (5 bases). Germline CDR1 SEHNR, CDR2 FQNEAQ (reference sequence). V was pared by 4 bases and J by 0 bases, with 10 bases between. The CDR3 is 15 residues long. CDR3 amino acids: CASSSRDGSGNTIYF. DNA for the CDR3: TGTGCCAGCAGCTCCCGGGACGGCTCTGGAAACACCATATATTTT.

This rearrangement joins TRBV5-1 to TRBJ2-7; TRBD2 aligns across 8 bases. With 1 base clipped from V and 6 bases from J, the junction kept 6 bases outside the gene matches. Germline V gene lookup returns CDR1 SGHRS and CDR2 YFSETQ. The CDR3 consists of 14 residues. The CDR3 loop reads CASSLSREGLEQYF. CDR3 sequence (DNA): TGCGCCAGCAGCTTGTCCCGGGAGGGCCTCGAGCAGTACTTC.

The chain employs TRBV7-2 and TRBJ1-1, with 7 bases fitting TRBD1. This CDR3 is 12 amino acids long. Germline V gene lookup returns CDR1 SGHTA and CDR2 FQGNSA. Germline trimming cut 4 bases from V and 6 bases from J; bases unmatched to any gene: 2. The chain's CDR3 is CASSSDRSEAFF. In nucleotides, the CDR3 is TGTGCCAGCAGCTCGGACAGGTCTGAAGCTTTCTTT.